This TCR beta chain comes out of a study of T cell responses to AZD1222 COVID-19 vaccine. V shed 7 bases and J 0 bases; nucleotides not matched to a gene: 6. Per germline, CDR1 SQVTM and CDR2 ANQGSEA. The CDR3 is made up of 14 amino acids. Sequenced by immunoSEQ multiplex PCR; TCRdb stores in-frame clones only, minus some. The sample consists of roughly 180,000 clones, roughly nine tenths of them appearing once. Study results and caveats: Spike-specific TCR breadth and depth grew following two AZD1222 doses. Clonal diversity may have been underestimated in mostly white British donors. Spike-spanning, vaccine-associated CD4 TCRs were dominant at 160-218 and 743-854. Unmutated regions of variants are reportedly targeted by nearly half of spike-specific TCRs.

With respect to this clone: Its antigen is currently unknown.

The sequencing used peripheral blood, collected on day 0 of AZD1222 vaccination. The sequence was collected from an adult in good health. The chain recombines TRBV29-1 with TRBJ2-7; 10 bases are a match to TRBD2. CDR3 sequence (DNA): TGCAGCGCTATACTAGCGGGGTTCTCCTACGAGCAGTACTTC. This translates into CSAILAGFSYEQYF.